One TCR beta chain is described in this entry. Its cognate antigen is unknown. The CDR3 has 15 amino acids. Germline-derived CDR1 and CDR2 are SGHKS and YYEKEE (reference sequence). V lost 1 base and J lost 3; bases outside the gene matches: 6. The data are from a study of identical twins. Findings of the study overall: Zero-insertion findings could be partly confounded by invariant cells (MAIT and iNKT cells).

A single record per CDR3 protein comes from TCRdb applying MiXCR to the 5' RACE reads. The sample shows 410,000 or so distinct CDR3 sequences, about 18% of them seen only once. Sequenced sample: naive T cells sorted from blood. This sequence originates from a man in his fifties or sixties in good health. This chain joins TRBV5-5 and TRBJ1-2; 7 bases are shared with TRBD1. CDR3 DNA: TGTGCCAGCAGCTTGTATCAGGGGGGGGACTATGGCTACACCTTC. It encodes CASSLYQGGDYGYTF.